The text below deals with one TCR beta chain. Seattle cases were enrolled at active infection and followed longitudinally. Authors' processing steps: Amplifying reference gene primers gave estimates of nucleated cell counts. Data came from immunoSEQ multiplex PCR; TCRdb stores just in-frame clones and leaves some out. For V, J and clone size, that table is used; D and trimming come from the DNA. The sample has approximately 170,000 clones, 85% seen once. These data belong to a study of blood T cell repertoires in COVID-19. Study-wide background: The United States, Italy and Spain supplied acute and convalescent COVID-19 samples.

The sample consisted of peripheral blood. This clonotype was sampled from a woman over 75 with COVID-19, enrolled during active disease.

The CDR3 coding sequence is TGTGCCAGCAGCCCACGATTCAGGGGGGACAGGTACACCGGGGAGCTGTTTTTT. The encoded protein is CASSPRFRGDRYTGELFF. The V and J genes are TRBV3-1 (or the pseudogene TRBV3-2) and TRBJ2-2, with TRBD1 identical over 8 bases. The CDR3 covers 18 residues. V gave up 4 bases and J gave up 3 bases; unmatched junction bases: 13. Per germline, CDR1 LGHDT and CDR2 YNNKEL (reference sequence).